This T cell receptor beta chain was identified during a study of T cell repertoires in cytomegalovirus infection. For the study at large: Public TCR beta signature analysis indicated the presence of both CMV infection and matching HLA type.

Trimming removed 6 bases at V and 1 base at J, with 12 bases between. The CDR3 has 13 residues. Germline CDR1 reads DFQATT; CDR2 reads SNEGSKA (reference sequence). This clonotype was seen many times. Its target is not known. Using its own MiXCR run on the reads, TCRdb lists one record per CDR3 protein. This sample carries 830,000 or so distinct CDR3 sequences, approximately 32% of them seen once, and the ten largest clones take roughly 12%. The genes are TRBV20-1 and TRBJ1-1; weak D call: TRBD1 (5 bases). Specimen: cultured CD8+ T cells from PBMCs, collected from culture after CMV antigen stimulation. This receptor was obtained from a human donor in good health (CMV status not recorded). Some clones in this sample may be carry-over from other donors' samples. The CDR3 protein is CSAHNRPNTEAFF. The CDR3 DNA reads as TGCAGTGCACATAACAGGCCGAACACTGAAGCTTTCTTT.